The clone carrying this T cell receptor beta chain occurred a few times. Its antigen remains unknown. This entry is derived from a study of T cells in Graves' hyperthyroidism and ophthalmopathy. Study findings and constraints: Separating ophthalmopathy from stable hyperthyroidism was achieved by a 13 V-J model.

RNA transcripts served as the template for amplifying TCR beta CDR3 regions. TCR CDR3 underwent first-round RT-PCR with the HTBI primer set. MiXCR was run by TCRdb on the multiplex PCR reads, yielding one entry per CDR3 protein. The table lists about 720,000 distinct CDR3 sequences, around 15% of them singletons. There are 16 residues in the CDR3. Germline V gene lookup returns CDR1 LGHNA and CDR2 YSLEER. V trimming: 4 bases; J trimming: 6 bases; junction bases outside the gene matches: 9. J is TRBJ2-2 and V is TRBV4-3; 9 bases agree with TRBD2. The TCR sequence derives from a young man with Graves' hyperthyroidism. The specimen sequenced was blood. CDR3 protein: CASSRKAGGFSGELFF. The CDR3 DNA reads as TGCGCCAGCAGCCGGAAAGCGGGAGGTTTTTCCGGGGAGCTGTTTTTT.